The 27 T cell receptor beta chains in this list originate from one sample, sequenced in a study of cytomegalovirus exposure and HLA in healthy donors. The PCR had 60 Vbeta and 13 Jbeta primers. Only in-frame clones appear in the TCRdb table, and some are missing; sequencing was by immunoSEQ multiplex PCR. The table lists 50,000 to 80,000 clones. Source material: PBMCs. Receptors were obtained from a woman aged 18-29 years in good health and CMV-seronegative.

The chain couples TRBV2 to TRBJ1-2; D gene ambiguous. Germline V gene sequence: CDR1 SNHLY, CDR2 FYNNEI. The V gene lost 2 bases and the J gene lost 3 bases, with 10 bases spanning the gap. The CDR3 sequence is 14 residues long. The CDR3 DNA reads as TGTGCCAGCAGTGAACGGAGCCGGGACTATGGCTACACCTTC. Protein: CASSERSRDYGYTF.

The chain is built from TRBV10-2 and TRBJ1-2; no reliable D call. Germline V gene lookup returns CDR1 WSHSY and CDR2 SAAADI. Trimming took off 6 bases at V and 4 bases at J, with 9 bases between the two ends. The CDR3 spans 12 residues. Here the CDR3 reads CASSDDTYGYTF. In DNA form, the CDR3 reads TGCGCCAGCAGCGATGACACCTATGGCTACACCTTC.

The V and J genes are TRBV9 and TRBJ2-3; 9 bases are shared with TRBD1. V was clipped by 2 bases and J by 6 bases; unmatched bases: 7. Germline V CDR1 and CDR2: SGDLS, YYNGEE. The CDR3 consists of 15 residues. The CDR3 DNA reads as TGTGCCAGCAGCGTGGGGACAGGGAGAGGGGATACGCAGTATTTT. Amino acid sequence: CASSVGTGRGDTQYF.

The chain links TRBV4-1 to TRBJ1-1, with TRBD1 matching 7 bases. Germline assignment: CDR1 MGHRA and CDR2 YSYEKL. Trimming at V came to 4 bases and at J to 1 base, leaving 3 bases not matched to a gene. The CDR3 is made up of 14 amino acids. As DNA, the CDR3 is TGCGCCAGCAGCCGGCAGGGGGGGAACACTGAAGCTTTCTTT. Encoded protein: CASSRQGGNTEAFF.

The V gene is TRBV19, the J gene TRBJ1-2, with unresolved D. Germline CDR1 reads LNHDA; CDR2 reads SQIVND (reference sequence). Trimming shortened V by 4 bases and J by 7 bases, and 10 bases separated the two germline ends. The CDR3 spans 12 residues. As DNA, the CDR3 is TGTGCCAGTAGTACTAGCTTAGGTGGCTACACCTTC. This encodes CASSTSLGGYTF.

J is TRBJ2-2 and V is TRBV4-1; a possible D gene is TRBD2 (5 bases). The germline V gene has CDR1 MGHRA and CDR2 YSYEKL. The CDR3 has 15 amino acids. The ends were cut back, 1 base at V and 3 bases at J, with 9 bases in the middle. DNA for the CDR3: TGCGCCAGCAGCCAAGCGGGGTCCCACACCGGGGAGCTGTTTTTT. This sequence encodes CASSQAGSHTGELFF.

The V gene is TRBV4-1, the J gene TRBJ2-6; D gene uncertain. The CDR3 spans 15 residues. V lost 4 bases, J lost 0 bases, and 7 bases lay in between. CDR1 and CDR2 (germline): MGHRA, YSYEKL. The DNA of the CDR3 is TGCGCCAGCAGCCGCCAGGTCTCTGGGGCCAACGTCCTGACTTTC. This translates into CASSRQVSGANVLTF.

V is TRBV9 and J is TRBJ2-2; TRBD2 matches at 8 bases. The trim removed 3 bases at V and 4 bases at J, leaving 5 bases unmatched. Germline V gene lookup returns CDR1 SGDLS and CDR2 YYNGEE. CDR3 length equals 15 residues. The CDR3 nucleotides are TGTGCCAGCAGCGCCGGGGGGGTGGGCACCGGGGAGCTGTTTTTT. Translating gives CASSAGGVGTGELFF.

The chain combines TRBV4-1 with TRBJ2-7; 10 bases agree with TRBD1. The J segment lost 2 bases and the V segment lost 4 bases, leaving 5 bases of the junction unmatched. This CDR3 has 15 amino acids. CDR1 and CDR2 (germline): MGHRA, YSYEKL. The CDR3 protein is CASSRLGTGAYEQYF. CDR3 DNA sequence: TGCGCCAGCAGCCGATTAGGGACAGGGGCCTACGAGCAGTACTTC.

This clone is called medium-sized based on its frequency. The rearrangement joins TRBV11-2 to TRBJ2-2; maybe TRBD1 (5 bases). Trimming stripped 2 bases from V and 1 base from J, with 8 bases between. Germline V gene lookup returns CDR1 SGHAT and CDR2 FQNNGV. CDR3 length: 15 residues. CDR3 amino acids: CASSLRGGNTGELFF. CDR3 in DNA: TGTGCCAGCAGCTTAAGGGGCGGGAACACCGGGGAGCTGTTTTTT.

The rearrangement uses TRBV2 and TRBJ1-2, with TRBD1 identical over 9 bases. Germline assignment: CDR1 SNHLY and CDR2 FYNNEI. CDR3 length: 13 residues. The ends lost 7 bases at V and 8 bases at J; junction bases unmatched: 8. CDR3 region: CASTGTGTGGYTF. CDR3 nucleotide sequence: TGTGCCAGCACTGGGACAGGGACTGGGGGCTACACCTTC.

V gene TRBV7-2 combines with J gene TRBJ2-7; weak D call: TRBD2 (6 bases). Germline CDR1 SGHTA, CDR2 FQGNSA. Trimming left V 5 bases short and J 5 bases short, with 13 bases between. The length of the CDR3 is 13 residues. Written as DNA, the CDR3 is TGTGCCAGCAGCCCGGGACTCCGAAACGAGCAGTACTTC. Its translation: CASSPGLRNEQYF.

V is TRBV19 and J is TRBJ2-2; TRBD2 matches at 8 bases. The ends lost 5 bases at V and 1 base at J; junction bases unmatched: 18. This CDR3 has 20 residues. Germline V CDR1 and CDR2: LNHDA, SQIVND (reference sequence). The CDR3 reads CASSLPTGTRRVRNTGELFF. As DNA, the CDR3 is TGTGCCAGTAGTCTACCCACCGGGACTAGGAGGGTTCGGAACACCGGGGAGCTGTTTTTT.

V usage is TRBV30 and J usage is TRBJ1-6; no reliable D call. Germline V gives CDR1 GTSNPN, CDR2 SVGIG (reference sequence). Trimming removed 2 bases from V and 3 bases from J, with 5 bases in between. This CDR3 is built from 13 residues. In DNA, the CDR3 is TGTGCCTGGAGTCGGGACTATAATTCACCCCTCCACTTT. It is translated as CAWSRDYNSPLHF.

The chain's CDR3 is CAWSGGHYNEQFF. The CDR3 DNA is TGTGCCTGGTCGGGGGGCCATTACAATGAGCAGTTCTTC. The chain carries TRBV30 and TRBJ2-1; perhaps TRBD2 as D (7 bases). The CDR3 sequence is 13 residues long. Germline V gene lookup returns CDR1 GTSNPN and CDR2 SVGIG (reference sequence). V was shortened by 5 bases and J by 4 bases, with 12 bases between the two germline ends.

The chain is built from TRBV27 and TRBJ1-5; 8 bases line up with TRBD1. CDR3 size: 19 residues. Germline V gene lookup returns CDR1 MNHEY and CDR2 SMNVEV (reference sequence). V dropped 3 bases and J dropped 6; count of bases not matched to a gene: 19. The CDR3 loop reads CASSFLGGSGQGLIQPQHF. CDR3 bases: TGTGCCAGCAGTTTTTTAGGGGGCTCAGGACAGGGTTTGATTCAGCCCCAGCATTTT.

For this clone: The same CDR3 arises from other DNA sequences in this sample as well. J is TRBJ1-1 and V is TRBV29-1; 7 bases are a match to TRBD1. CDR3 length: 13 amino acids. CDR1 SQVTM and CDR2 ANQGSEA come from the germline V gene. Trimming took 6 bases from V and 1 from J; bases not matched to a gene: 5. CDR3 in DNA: TGCAGCGTCCGAGACAGGGCGAACACTGAAGCTTTCTTT. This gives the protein CSVRDRANTEAFF.

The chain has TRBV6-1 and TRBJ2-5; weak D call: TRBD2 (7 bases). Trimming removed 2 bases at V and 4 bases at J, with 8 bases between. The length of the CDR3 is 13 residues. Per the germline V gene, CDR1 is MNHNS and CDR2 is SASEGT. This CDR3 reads CASSERGGETQYF. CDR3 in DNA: TGTGCCAGCAGTGAAAGGGGGGGAGAGACCCAGTACTTC.

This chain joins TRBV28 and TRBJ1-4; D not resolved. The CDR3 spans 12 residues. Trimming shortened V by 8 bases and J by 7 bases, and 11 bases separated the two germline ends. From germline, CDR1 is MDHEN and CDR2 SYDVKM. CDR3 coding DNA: TGTGCCAGCTTGGGGAGGTTTGAAAAACTGTTTTTT. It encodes CASLGRFEKLFF. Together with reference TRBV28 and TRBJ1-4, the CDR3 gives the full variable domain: DVKVTQSSRYLVKRTGEKVFLECVQDMDHENMFWYRQDPGLGLRLIYFSYDVKMKEKGDIPEGYSVSREKKERFSLILESASTNQTSMYLCASLGRFEKLFFGSGTQLSVL.

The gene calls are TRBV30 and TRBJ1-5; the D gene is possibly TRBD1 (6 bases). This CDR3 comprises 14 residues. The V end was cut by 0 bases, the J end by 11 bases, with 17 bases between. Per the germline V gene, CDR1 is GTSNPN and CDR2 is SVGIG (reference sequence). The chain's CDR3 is CAWSVGTESGAQHF. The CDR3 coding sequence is TGTGCCTGGAGTGTAGGGACGGAGTCAGGGGCCCAGCATTTT.

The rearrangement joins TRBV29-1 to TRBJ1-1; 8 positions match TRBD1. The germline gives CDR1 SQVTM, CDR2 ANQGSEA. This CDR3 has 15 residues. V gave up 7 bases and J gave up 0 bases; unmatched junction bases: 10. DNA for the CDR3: TGCAGCGAAGTCCCGACAGGGGCCCTGAACACTGAAGCTTTCTTT. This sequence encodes CSEVPTGALNTEAFF.

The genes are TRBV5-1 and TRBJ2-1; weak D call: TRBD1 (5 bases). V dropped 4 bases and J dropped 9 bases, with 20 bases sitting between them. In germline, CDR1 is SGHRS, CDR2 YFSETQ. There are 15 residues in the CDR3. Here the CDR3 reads CASSVTASVVGEQFF. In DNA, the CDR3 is TGCGCCAGCAGCGTGACAGCCTCCGTGGTGGGTGAGCAGTTCTTC.

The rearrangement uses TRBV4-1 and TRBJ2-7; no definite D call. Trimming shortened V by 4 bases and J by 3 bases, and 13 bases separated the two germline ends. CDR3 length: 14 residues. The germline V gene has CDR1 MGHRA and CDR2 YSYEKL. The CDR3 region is CASSPLTNRYEQYF. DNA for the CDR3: TGCGCCAGCAGCCCCCTTACAAACCGCTACGAGCAGTACTTC.

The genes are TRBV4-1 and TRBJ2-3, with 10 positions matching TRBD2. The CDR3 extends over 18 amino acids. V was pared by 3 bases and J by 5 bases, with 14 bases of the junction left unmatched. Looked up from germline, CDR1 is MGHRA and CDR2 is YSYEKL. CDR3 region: CASSHPMASGGAQDTQYF. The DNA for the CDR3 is TGCGCCAGCAGCCACCCGATGGCGAGCGGGGGGGCCCAAGATACGCAGTATTTT.

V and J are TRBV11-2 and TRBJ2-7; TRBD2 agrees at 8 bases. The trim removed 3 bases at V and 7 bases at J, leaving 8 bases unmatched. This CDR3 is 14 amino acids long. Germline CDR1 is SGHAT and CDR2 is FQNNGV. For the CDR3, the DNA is TGTGCCAGCAGCTTGGGCCAGGCGGGGGGTGAGCAGTACTTC. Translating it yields CASSLGQAGGEQYF.

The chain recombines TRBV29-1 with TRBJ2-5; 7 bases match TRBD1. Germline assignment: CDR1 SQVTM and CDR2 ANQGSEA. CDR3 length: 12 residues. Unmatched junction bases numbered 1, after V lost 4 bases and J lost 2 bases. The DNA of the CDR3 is TGCAGCGTTGCGGGACAGCAAGAGACCCAGTACTTC. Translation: CSVAGQQETQYF.

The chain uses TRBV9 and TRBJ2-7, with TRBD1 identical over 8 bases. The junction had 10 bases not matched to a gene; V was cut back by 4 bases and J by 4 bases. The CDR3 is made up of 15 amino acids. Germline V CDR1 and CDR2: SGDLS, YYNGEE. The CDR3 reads CASSPRQGFGYEQYF. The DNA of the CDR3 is TGTGCCAGCAGCCCCCGACAGGGGTTTGGGTACGAGCAGTACTTC.